The 10 T cell receptor beta chains below all came from one sample that was sequenced in a study of cytomegalovirus exposure and HLA in healthy donors. The PCR contained 60 Vbeta and 13 Jbeta primers. Method: immunoSEQ multiplex PCR; TCRdb's copy keeps in-frame clones and lacks some. Of under 200,000 clones listed, roughly 79% were seen once; the top ten hold 2.5% to 4%. What was sequenced was PBMCs. The receptor set was obtained from a woman aged 45-59 years in good health and CMV-seropositive.

This chain joins TRBV9 and TRBJ1-5; D unclear. Germline CDR1 and CDR2: SGDLS and YYNGEE. This CDR3 is built from 13 residues. The V and J ends lost 0 bases and 5 bases respectively, with 6 bases between them. The CDR3 spells CASSVDLDQPQHF. The CDR3 region has the DNA TGTGCCAGCAGCGTAGATCTAGATCAGCCCCAGCATTTT.

The gene calls are TRBV7-2 and TRBJ2-7, with a possible D match to TRBD1 (6 bases). The CDR3 sequence is 14 residues long. Trimming took 6 bases from V and 1 from J, leaving 13 bases between them. Germline V CDR1 and CDR2: SGHTA, FQGNSA. CDR3 in amino acids: CASRSHRDSYEQYF. The CDR3 region has the DNA TGTGCCAGCAGATCCCACAGGGATTCCTACGAGCAGTACTTC.

In DNA, the CDR3 is TGTGCCAGCAGTTACTCAAGACAGACCACTGAAGCTTTCTTT. It encodes CASSYSRQTTEAFF. V gene TRBV6-5 combines with J gene TRBJ1-1, with D maybe TRBD1 (5 bases). The CDR3 length is 14 residues. The germline CDR1 and CDR2 sequences are MNHEY and SVGAGI. V shed 0 bases and J shed 4 bases, with 9 bases lying between them.

This clone was seen a few times. The rearrangement joins TRBV5-4 to TRBJ1-2, with TRBD1 as a possible D gene (6 bases). CDR3 size: 16 residues. The V and J ends lost 0 bases and 0 bases respectively, with 12 bases between them. The germline CDR1 and CDR2 sequences are SGHNT and YYREEE (reference sequence). CDR3 sequence: CASSLGGQRANYGYTF. CDR3 in DNA: TGTGCCAGCAGCTTGGGCGGACAGAGAGCTAACTATGGCTACACCTTC.

The chain carries TRBV18 and TRBJ1-2; 8 bases agree with TRBD1. The CDR3 spans 13 residues. Germline values: CDR1 KGHSH, CDR2 LQKENI. The ends lost 2 bases at V and 8 bases at J; junction bases unmatched: 4. DNA of the CDR3: TGTGCCAGCTCACCAGGGACAGGATCCGGCTACACCTTC. Its translation: CASSPGTGSGYTF.

This clone was detected only a few times. The CDR3 sequence is CASRGQGETQYF. Here the CDR3 DNA reads TGTGCCAGTAGGGGACAGGGAGAGACCCAGTACTTC. This sequence joins TRBV19 and TRBJ2-5; 9 bases agree with TRBD1. The CDR3 runs 12 residues. The junction had 0 bases not matched to a gene; V was cut back by 6 bases and J by 4 bases. Germline CDR1 is LNHDA and CDR2 is SQIVND (reference sequence).

This clone appeared a few times. Its ends do not fully match the called genes, so a read error is possible. J is TRBJ1-3 and V is TRBV5-4, with D possibly being TRBD1 (6 bases). Germline assignment: CDR1 SGHNT and CDR2 YYREEE (reference sequence). This CDR3 comprises 15 residues. The CDR3 protein is CASSLMEAGVISRLF. In DNA form, the CDR3 reads TGTGCCAGCAGCTTGATGGAAGCAGGGGTCATTTCCAGGCTGTTT.

The chain uses TRBV30 and TRBJ1-1; D possibly corresponds to TRBD1 (6 bases). Germline CDR1 GTSNPN, CDR2 SVGIG (reference sequence). This CDR3 contains 12 residues. The CDR3 reads CAGTQEGTEAFF. DNA for the CDR3: TGTGCTGGGACACAAGAGGGAACTGAAGCTTTCTTT.

This chain connects TRBV6-6 to TRBJ1-4, with TRBD1 as a possible D gene (5 bases). The ends were cut back, 6 bases at V and 8 bases at J, with 16 bases in the middle. Germline loops: CDR1 MNHNY, CDR2 SVGAGI (reference sequence). This CDR3 spans 14 amino acids. CDR3 residues: CASSPGEGWEKLFF. CDR3 in DNA: TGTGCCAGCAGCCCCGGGGAGGGGTGGGAAAAACTGTTTTTT.

The chain carries TRBV7-2 and TRBJ1-2, with TRBD1 matching 8 bases. Germline V gene data show CDR1 as SGHTA and CDR2 as FQGNSA. CDR3 size: 14 residues. V trimming: 3 bases; J trimming: 8 bases; junction bases outside the gene matches: 8. CDR3 coding DNA: TGTGCCAGCAGCTTCGCAGGACAGGGCGCGGGCTACACCTTC. Its translation is CASSFAGQGAGYTF.